This TCR beta chain emerged from a study of blood T cells in healthy people across ages (dated by TCRdb to between 2015 and 2017). Background for the entire study: In model experiments, template switching captured about one uniquely barcoded TCR beta cDNA molecule for every two T cells. Using deep sequencing normalized with unique cDNA molecular identifiers, the study measured how TCR beta repertoire diversity changes with age. Donors were grouped into four age groups: young (average approximately 16 years), middle-aged (39), aged (around 62) and long-lived (about 90). Two additional independent replicas of 1 million unique cDNA reads from the same blood draw were analyzed for two donors (one aged 18 to 30 and one aged 80 or older). To avoid experimental bias, donors of different ages were distributed randomly across sequencing lanes. Findings and caveats that apply to the study as a whole: Total diversity estimates from one million sequenced T cells were considered lower bounds and underestimates. Observed TCR beta diversity correlated strongly with the percentage of naive T cells measured by flow cytometry. Compared with the aged group, the long-lived group had more naive CD4+ T cells, fewer expanded clones and increased TCR diversity, a pattern suggesting age selection. Donor CMV infection status was unknown, potentially confounding age-related changes in expanded clonotypes. As age increased, observed TCR beta diversity per million T cells dropped in a roughly linear way, and a significant reduction was already evident by age roughly 36. Bulk unsorted PBMC profiling prevented conclusive comparison of naive and antigen-experienced compartments.

The germline V gene (reference sequence) specifies DFQATT as CDR1 and SNEGSKA as CDR2. The CDR3 starts with the cysteine, ends with the phenylalanine, and has 14 residues. The DNA shown is the 42-base CDR3, in frame from base 1. V and J lose 7 bases and 7 bases, and a span of 20 bases separates them. Regarding this clonotype: Its specific antigen is unknown. This may be a read error, as it is one base from a much larger clone.

Preparation of the library involved 5' RACE. The sequencer was an Illumina HiSeq 2500. A second PCR of about 6 to 12 cycles was run with a J-beta primer mix and a sample-barcoded 5' primer. A template-switch 5' adaptor carrying 12 random nucleotides introduced a unique molecular identifier onto each TCR beta cDNA molecule. At least 3 million CDR3-containing paired-end reads were obtained from each sample. All of the RNA was converted into first-strand cDNA using the Mint cDNA synthesis kit, with a TRBC-specific oligonucleotide serving as the primer. Following uracil-DNA glycosylase treatment, all cDNA underwent a first 18-cycle PCR with the universal primers M1SS and BC2_uni_R. Per the source publication's procedure: Each sample was normalized by randomly selecting 1 million high-quality reads, each carrying a distinct molecular identifier. Reads sharing molecular identifiers were discarded rather than binned into consensus sequences. CDR3 identification, clonotype clustering and error correction used MiTCR with a Q25 quality threshold and the strictest error-elimination algorithm. A nonparametric unseen species model with Euler transformation was used to estimate a lower bound on total TCR beta diversity. Clones were called with MiXCR by TCRdb after fastp trimmed the public reads at Q25, and only in-frame beta chains were retained. Merged by CDR3 protein, the rows form single entries marked with the most common genes and DNA. The V and J calls, along with clone size, are taken from TCRdb and not from the paper's own processing. The sample yields hundreds of thousands of distinct CDR3 sequences; around 26% were counted once. The ten largest account for approximately 15% of the sample.

The donors were 40 or so Caucasian individuals from Russia, aged roughly 6 to 95 years, who were systemically healthy. About 9.1 milliliters of peripheral blood were collected from each donor into EDTA-treated Vacutainer tubes. PBMCs were isolated by Ficoll-Paque density-gradient centrifugation, with at least 6.5 million obtained per sample. Total RNA, at least 6 micrograms per sample, was extracted from PBMCs with Trizol reagent. The percentages of naive CD45RAhigh/CD27high T cells were determined by flow cytometry on a PBMC aliquot from every donor. Recombination connected TRBV20-1 to TRBJ1-5, and the D gene may be TRBD1, 5 bases matching. Sequencing was carried out using blood. This clonotype originated in a woman of 80 years or more in good health. The CDR3 loop reads CSGMDGAIGQPQHF. The sequenced DNA is TGCAGTGGAATGGACGGGGCCATTGGGCAGCCCCAGCATTTT.